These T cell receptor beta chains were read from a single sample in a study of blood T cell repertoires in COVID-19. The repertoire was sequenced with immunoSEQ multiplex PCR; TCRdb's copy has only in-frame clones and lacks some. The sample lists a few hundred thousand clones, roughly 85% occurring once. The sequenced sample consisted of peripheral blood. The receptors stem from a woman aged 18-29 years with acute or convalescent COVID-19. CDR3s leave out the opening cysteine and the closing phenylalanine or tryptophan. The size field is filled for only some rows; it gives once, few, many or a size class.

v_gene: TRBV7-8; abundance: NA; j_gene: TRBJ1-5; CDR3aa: ASSPERINQPQH
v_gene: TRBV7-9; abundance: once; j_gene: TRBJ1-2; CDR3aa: ASSLEPIYGYT
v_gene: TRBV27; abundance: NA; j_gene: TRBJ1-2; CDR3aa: ASSTRTGALYGYT
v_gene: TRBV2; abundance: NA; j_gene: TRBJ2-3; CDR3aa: ASSETGGWDTQY
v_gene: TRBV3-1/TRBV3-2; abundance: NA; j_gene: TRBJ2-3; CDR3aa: ASSPGVAGFTDTQY
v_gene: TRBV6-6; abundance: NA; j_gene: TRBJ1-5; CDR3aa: ASSPGGLSGNQPQH
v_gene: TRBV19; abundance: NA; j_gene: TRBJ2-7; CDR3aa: ASSPGLAGSYEQY
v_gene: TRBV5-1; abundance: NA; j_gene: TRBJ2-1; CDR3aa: ASSLVTGSYNEQF
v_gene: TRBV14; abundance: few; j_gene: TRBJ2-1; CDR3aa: ASSPRTSGRALGEQF
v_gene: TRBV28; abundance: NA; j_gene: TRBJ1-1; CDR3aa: ASRQRTGGLNTEAF
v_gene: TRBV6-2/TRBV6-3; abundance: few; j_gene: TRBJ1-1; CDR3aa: ASSDPQGRTQEAF
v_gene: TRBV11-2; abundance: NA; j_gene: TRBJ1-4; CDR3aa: ASSPRSDRGEKLF
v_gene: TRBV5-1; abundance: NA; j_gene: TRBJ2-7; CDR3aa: ASSQDRHYEQY
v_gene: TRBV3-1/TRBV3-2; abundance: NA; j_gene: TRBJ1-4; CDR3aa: ASSQVWWGDEKLF
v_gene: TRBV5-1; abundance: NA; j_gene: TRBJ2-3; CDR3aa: ASSYGLADTRRSTDTQY
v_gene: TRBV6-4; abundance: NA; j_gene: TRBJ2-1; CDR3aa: ASGASGSNYNEQF
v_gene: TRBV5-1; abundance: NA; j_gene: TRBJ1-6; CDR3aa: ASTPLFGQGTPLH
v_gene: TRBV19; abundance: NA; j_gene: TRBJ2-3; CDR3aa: ASSKQGGTDTQY
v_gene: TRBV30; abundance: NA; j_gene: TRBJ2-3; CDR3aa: AWSVGHQTSTDTQY
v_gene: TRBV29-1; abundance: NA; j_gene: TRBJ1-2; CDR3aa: SALTGLYGYT
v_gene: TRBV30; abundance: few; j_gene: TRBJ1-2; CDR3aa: AWTLEDSLSYGYT
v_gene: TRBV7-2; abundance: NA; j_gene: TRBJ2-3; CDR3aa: ASSLNERDTQY
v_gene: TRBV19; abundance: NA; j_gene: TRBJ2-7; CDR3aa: ASSMVALDYEQY
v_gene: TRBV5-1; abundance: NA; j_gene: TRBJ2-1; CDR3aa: ASTRENYNEQF
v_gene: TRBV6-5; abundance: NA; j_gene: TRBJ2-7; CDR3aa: ASRLSRGSYEQY
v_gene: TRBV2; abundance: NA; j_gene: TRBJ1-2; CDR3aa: ASKTGSYGYT
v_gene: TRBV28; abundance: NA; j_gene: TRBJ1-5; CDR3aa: ASSQYSNSNQPQH
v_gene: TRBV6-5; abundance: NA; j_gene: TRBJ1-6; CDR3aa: ASSYTSSYNSPLH
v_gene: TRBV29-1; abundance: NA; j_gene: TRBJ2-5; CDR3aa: SVKTLAGGGETQY
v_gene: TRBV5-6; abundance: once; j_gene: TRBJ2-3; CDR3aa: ASSAGTGGDTQY
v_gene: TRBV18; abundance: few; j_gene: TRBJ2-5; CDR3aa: ASSPPYGTSGDQETQY
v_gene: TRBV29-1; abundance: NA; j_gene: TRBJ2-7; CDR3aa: SVGAGLTYEQY
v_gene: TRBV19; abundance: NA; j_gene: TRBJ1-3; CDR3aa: ASSSTGFSGNTIY
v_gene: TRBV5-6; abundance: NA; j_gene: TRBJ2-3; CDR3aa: ASSLFQRAFTDTQY
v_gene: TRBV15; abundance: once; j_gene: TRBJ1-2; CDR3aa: ATSRDSYGLYT
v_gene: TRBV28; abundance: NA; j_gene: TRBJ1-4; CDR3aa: ASTAGINEKLF
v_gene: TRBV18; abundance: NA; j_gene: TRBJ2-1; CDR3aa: ASSLILAGGVEQF
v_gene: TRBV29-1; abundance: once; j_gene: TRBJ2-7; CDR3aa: SVGSSYEQY
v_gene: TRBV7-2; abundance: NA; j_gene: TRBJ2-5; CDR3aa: ASSHGQAKRAGETQY
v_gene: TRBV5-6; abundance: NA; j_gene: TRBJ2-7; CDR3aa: ASSGWTGVYEQY
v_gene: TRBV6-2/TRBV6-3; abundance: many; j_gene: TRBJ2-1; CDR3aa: ASSYSPFGDEQF
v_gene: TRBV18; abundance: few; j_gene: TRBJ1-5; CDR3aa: ASSPQGAAVLSQH
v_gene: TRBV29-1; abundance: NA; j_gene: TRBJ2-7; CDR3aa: SAGLAGTSYEQY
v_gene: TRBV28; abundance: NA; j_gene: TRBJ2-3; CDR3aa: ASSFRGGSTDTQY
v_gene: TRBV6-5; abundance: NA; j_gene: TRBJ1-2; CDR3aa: ASSYSLGGDYGYT
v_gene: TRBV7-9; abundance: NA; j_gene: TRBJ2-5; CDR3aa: ASSLNGVETQY